Each of the 17 T cell receptor beta chains below was sequenced from the same sample in a study of blood T cell repertoires in COVID-19. Repertoires were generated with immunoSEQ multiplex PCR, while TCRdb's copy carries only in-frame clones and drops some. The table shows 61,000 or so clones, with roughly 84% occurring only once. Sequenced input: peripheral blood. The receptors stem from a woman aged 70 to 79 with acute or convalescent COVID-19.

The rearrangement joins TRBV2 to TRBJ2-1, with D tentatively TRBD2 (5 bases). This CDR3 has 16 amino acids. Germline V gene sequence: CDR1 SNHLY, CDR2 FYNNEI. V lost 6 bases, J lost 5 bases, and 20 bases lay in between. CDR3 amino acids: CASSQTGVWGNNEQFF. The CDR3 DNA follows: TGTGCCAGCAGCCAGACCGGGGTTTGGGGAAACAATGAGCAGTTCTTC.

This rearrangement joins TRBV18 to TRBJ1-1; a weak D match, TRBD1 (5 bases). In germline, CDR1 is KGHSH, CDR2 LQKENI. There are 15 residues in the CDR3. V gave up 6 bases and J gave up 2 bases, with 16 bases separating them. DNA of the CDR3: TGTGCCAGCTCTCAGTTCCGGGACTTTAACACTGAAGCTTTCTTT. Translation gives CASSQFRDFNTEAFF.

The chain joins TRBV9 to TRBJ2-1; D is possibly TRBD2 (6 bases). This CDR3 comprises 13 residues. Germline-derived CDR1 and CDR2 are SGDLS and YYNGEE. The V end was cut by 2 bases, the J end by 7 bases, with 10 bases between. CDR3 DNA sequence: TGTGCCAGCAGCGTGGAGGGCTGGAATGAGCAGTTCTTC. Translating it yields CASSVEGWNEQFF.

The sample holds one count of this clone. The V call is TRBV30, the J call TRBJ1-5; weak D call: TRBD1 (5 bases). CDR3 size: 13 residues. The germline V gene has CDR1 GTSNPN and CDR2 SVGIG (reference sequence). V was shortened by 1 base and J by 5 bases, with 9 bases between the two germline ends. CDR3 in amino acids: CAWSGGVDQPQHF. The CDR3 DNA sequence: TGTGCCTGGAGTGGGGGGGTCGATCAGCCCCAGCATTTT.

This clone has only one observation. The J gene is TRBJ2-1, the V gene TRBV7-8; TRBD1 agrees at 7 bases. The CDR3 spans 14 residues. CDR1 and CDR2 from the germline V gene are SGHVS and FQNEAQ. With V trimmed by 10 bases and J by 1 base, 7 bases remained unmatched. The chain's CDR3 is CATSTGASYNEQFF. CDR3 DNA sequence: TGTGCCACTTCAACAGGGGCGTCCTACAATGAGCAGTTCTTC. Combining the CDR3 with reference TRBV7-8 and TRBJ2-1 gives the whole variable domain GAGVSQSPRYKVAKRGQDVALRCDPISGHVSLFWYQQALGQGPEFLTYFQNEAQLDKSGLPSDRFFAERPEGSVSTLKIQRTQQEDSAVYLCATSTGASYNEQFFGPGTRLTVL.

The chain uses TRBV28 and TRBJ2-1, with TRBD2 as a possible D gene (6 bases). Germline CDR1 and CDR2: MDHEN and SYDVKM. Trimming took 6 bases from V and 4 from J, leaving 16 bases between them. This CDR3 is built from 15 residues. The CDR3 loop reads CASSPRGKTYNEQFF. The CDR3 DNA is TGTGCCAGCAGCCCCCGGGGGAAGACTTACAATGAGCAGTTCTTC.

The chain joins TRBV5-1 to TRBJ1-1, with D possibly being TRBD1 (6 bases). Trimming pared 3 bases from V and 1 base from J, leaving 13 bases between. The V gene's germline CDR1 is SGHRS and CDR2 YFSETQ. The CDR3 covers 15 residues. For the CDR3, the DNA is TGCGCCAGCAGCTGGGCAGGACAGCCGAACACTGAAGCTTTCTTT. This codes for CASSWAGQPNTEAFF.

The rearrangement joins TRBV5-5 to TRBJ1-2; maybe TRBD1 (6 bases). Germline CDR1 SGHKS, CDR2 YYEKEE (reference sequence). This CDR3 spans 13 amino acids. V gave up 2 bases and J gave up 10 bases, with 15 bases separating them. This chain's CDR3 is CASSLTDRTPYTF. The CDR3 DNA follows: TGTGCCAGCAGCTTAACAGACAGGACCCCCTACACCTTC. The entire variable domain, with the rest obtained from reference TRBV5-5 and TRBJ1-2, is as follows: DAGVTQSPTHLIKTRGQQVTLRCSPISGHKSVSWYQQVLGQGPQFIFQYYEKEERGRGNFPDRFSARQFPNYSSELNVNALLLGDSALYLCASSLTDRTPYTFGSGTRLTVV.

The chain employs TRBV11-2 and TRBJ1-1; unclear D gene. The V gene lost 4 bases and the J gene lost 5 bases, with 14 bases spanning the gap. The CDR3 contains 14 residues. Per germline, CDR1 SGHAT and CDR2 FQNNGV. The CDR3 region has the DNA TGTGCCAGCAGCTATGACATGGTTGGTACTGAAGCTTTCTTT. Protein: CASSYDMVGTEAFF.

The chain has TRBV19 and TRBJ2-1; maybe TRBD1 (5 bases). Looked up from germline, CDR1 is LNHDA and CDR2 is SQIVND (reference sequence). The germline V and J ends were trimmed by 9 bases and 2 bases, with 17 bases remaining between them. This CDR3 has 15 residues. For the CDR3, the DNA is TGTGCCAGCCAAAAACAGGTTACCACCTACAATGAGCAGTTCTTC. It translates to CASQKQVTTYNEQFF. The full variable domain, its missing parts supplied by reference TRBV19 and TRBJ2-1, is DGGITQSPKYLFRKEGQNVTLSCEQNLNHDAMYWYRQDPGQGLRLIYYSQIVNDFQKGDIAEGYSVSREKKESFPLTVTSAQKNPTAFYLCASQKQVTTYNEQFFGPGTRLTVL.

The V gene is TRBV19, the J gene TRBJ1-2; D ambiguous. Between the trimmed V and J ends, which lost 7 bases and 8 bases, there was a span of 23 bases. Germline values: CDR1 LNHDA, CDR2 SQIVND (reference sequence). The CDR3 runs to 15 residues. In nucleotides, the CDR3 is TGTGCCAGTACCACCAAACCCGGGTCCGGTGGCGGCTACACCTTC. Amino acid sequence: CASTTKPGSGGGYTF.

The chain combines TRBV28 with TRBJ1-1; unclear D gene. The CDR3 consists of 14 residues. Trimming pared 7 bases from V and 6 bases from J, leaving 18 bases between. Germline CDR1 is MDHEN and CDR2 is SYDVKM. CDR3 DNA: TGTGCCAGCACCTCCGCGGGGTATCCCCCTGAAGCTTTCTTT. Translated, it gives CASTSAGYPPEAFF.

The J gene is TRBJ2-7, the V gene TRBV15; possible D gene TRBD2, 5 bases. The V end was cut by 5 bases, the J end by 3 bases, with 20 bases between. The germline gives CDR1 LNHNV, CDR2 YYDKDF (reference sequence). This CDR3 has 16 amino acids. The CDR3 loop is CATSAGQAVKDYEQYF. CDR3 nucleotides: TGTGCCACCAGCGCAGGCCAAGCGGTCAAGGACTACGAGCAGTACTTC. Full variable domain (remainder filled in from reference TRBV15 and TRBJ2-7): DAMVIQNPRYQVTQFGKPVTLSCSQTLNHNVMYWYQQKSSQAPKLLFHYYDKDFNNEADTPDNFQSRRPNTSFCFLDIRSPGLGDTAMYLCATSAGQAVKDYEQYFGPGTRLTVT.

This clone was seen a handful of times. The chain is built from TRBV7-3 and TRBJ2-7; weak D call: TRBD2 (5 bases). V lost 5 bases to trimming and J lost 7 bases, with 15 bases between them. Germline values: CDR1 SGHTA, CDR2 FQGTGA. The CDR3 is 13 residues long. The CDR3 region has the DNA TGTGCCAGCAGCCCATACTCGCCGGGAGAGCAGTACTTC. Its protein is CASSPYSPGEQYF.

This sequence joins TRBV9 and TRBJ1-3; D uncertain. The CDR3 spans 14 residues. CDR1 and CDR2 (germline): SGDLS, YYNGEE. V shed 0 bases and J shed 1 base, with 5 bases lying between them. CDR3 bases: TGTGCCAGCAGCGTAGCCAGGTCTGGAAACACCATATATTTT. This gives the protein CASSVARSGNTIYF.

This clone was detected a few times. The chain joins TRBV28 to TRBJ1-2, with a possible D match to TRBD1 (5 bases). The V and J ends lost 7 bases and 8 bases respectively, with 17 bases between them. The CDR3 covers 13 residues. Germline values: CDR1 MDHEN, CDR2 SYDVKM. The chain's CDR3 is CASTTSRVGGYTF. CDR3 nucleotide sequence: TGTGCCAGCACCACATCCAGGGTGGGAGGCTACACCTTC.

The chain couples TRBV19 to TRBJ1-5; D remains ambiguous. Germline values: CDR1 LNHDA, CDR2 SQIVND (reference sequence). CDR3 size: 15 residues. V shed 4 bases and J shed 1 base, with 11 bases lying between them. This chain's CDR3 is CASSTAGGSNQPQHF. CDR3 in DNA: TGTGCCAGTAGTACCGCTGGAGGGAGCAATCAGCCCCAGCATTTT. Variable domain in full (rest from reference TRBV19 and TRBJ1-5): DGGITQSPKYLFRKEGQNVTLSCEQNLNHDAMYWYRQDPGQGLRLIYYSQIVNDFQKGDIAEGYSVSREKKESFPLTVTSAQKNPTAFYLCASSTAGGSNQPQHFGDGTRLSIL.